This is a list of T cell receptor beta chains from one sample in a study of blood T cell repertoires in COVID-19. Generated by immunoSEQ multiplex PCR, the TCRdb table keeps only in-frame clones and is missing some. This repertoire shows 200,000 to 300,000 clones, about 88% found once; its top ten account for approximately 4.3%. Sequenced sample: peripheral blood. The source of these receptors is a man aged 55 to 70 who had recovered from COVID-19. The conserved cysteine and the conserved F or W are not part of the CDR3 here.

J: TRBJ2-1
V: TRBV6-6
CDR3: ASAGTSGVYNEQF

J: TRBJ2-7
V: TRBV9
CDR3: ASSPWQGPSSYEQY

J: TRBJ2-1
V: TRBV6-2/TRBV6-3
CDR3: ASSYYGSGHSSYNEQF

J: TRBJ1-4
V: TRBV13
CDR3: ASSPNPGDGGIREKLF

J: TRBJ2-6
V: TRBV7-2
CDR3: ASQIGVAGANVLT

J: TRBJ2-5
V: TRBV5-1
CDR3: ASSLELAGPQETQY

J: TRBJ2-7
V: TRBV6-1
CDR3: ASSDRQGPYEQY

J: TRBJ2-1
V: TRBV5-1
CDR3: ASSLPGLAGDNEQF

J: TRBJ1-2
V: TRBV4-1
CDR3: ASSQAGGYT

J: TRBJ2-7
V: TRBV21-1
CDR3: ASSKSKYRGDEQY

J: TRBJ2-7
V: TRBV7-3
CDR3: ASSPTSGSSYEQY

J: TRBJ1-2
V: TRBV18
CDR3: ASSAGTGGYGYT

J: TRBJ1-1
V: TRBV6-5
CDR3: ASRPGKTEAF

J: TRBJ2-7
V: TRBV5-1
CDR3: ASSFWTGSYEQY

J: TRBJ1-3
V: TRBV6-5
CDR3: ASSIGGYSGNTIY

J: TRBJ2-7
V: TRBV19
CDR3: ASSGGAYEQY

J: TRBJ1-1
V: TRBV4-1
CDR3: ASSQDNGLRTEAF

J: TRBJ1-2
V: TRBV7-2
CDR3: ASSSAGTGGGGYT

J: TRBJ2-7
V: TRBV27
CDR3: ASSLANRRGPGDEQY

J: TRBJ1-6
V: TRBV11-2
CDR3: ASSLVLGSGALH

J: TRBJ1-1
V: TRBV6-5
CDR3: ASRRTGSNTEAF

J: TRBJ2-1
V: TRBV7-8
CDR3: ASSLAKLASSYNEQF